This T cell receptor (beta chain) was recovered during a study of blood T cell repertoires in COVID-19. Study-level information: COVID-19 samples from acute and convalescent phases originated in the United States, Italy and Spain.

Which cohort a participant joined came from the clinical history participants gave. The CDR3 totals 16 residues. CDR1 SGHNT and CDR2 YENEEA come from the germline V gene. The V gene end was trimmed by 5 bases and the J gene end by 7 bases; junction bases not matched to a gene: 14. In the authors' methods: The authors estimated nucleated cell counts from reference gene primer amplification. TCRdb's table, derived via immunoSEQ multiplex PCR, lists solely in-frame clones and lacks some. V, J and clone size reflect that table, while D and trimming were determined from the DNA. The table includes about 300,000 clones, 86% detected once.

This TCR was recovered from a young woman who had recovered from COVID-19. The sample comprised PBMCs or T cells enriched from blood (not recorded which). The gene calls are TRBV11-3 and TRBJ2-1; 7 bases match TRBD1. The chain's CDR3 is CASSPQAGGIVNEQFF. CDR3 nucleotide sequence: TGTGCCAGCAGCCCGCAGGCAGGGGGTATTGTAAATGAGCAGTTCTTC.